The T cell receptor beta chain under discussion was sequenced for a study of cytomegalovirus exposure and HLA in healthy donors. The study's findings and limits: Previous analysis showed most TCR beta V segments were productive about 90% or about 30% of the time. Despite most TCR sequences being rare, some public TCRs occurred in many donors. A link between a missense DCLRE1C variant and TCR beta V- and J-gene trimming emerged from a later analysis.

A multiplex PCR was run with 60 Vbeta primers and 13 Jbeta primers. Profiling relied on immunoSEQ multiplex PCR, and the TCRdb table lists in-frame clones only, not all of them. The sample carries 180,000 or so clones, 75% to 90% recorded once. This clone has only one observation. Its antigen is not identified. Germline loops: CDR1 SGHAT, CDR2 FQNNGV. With V trimmed by 1 base and J by 4 bases, 4 bases remained unmatched. The CDR3 covers 15 residues. The sequence came from a girl aged 10 to 17 in good health and CMV-seropositive. The chain uses TRBV11-2 and TRBJ2-1; 7 positions match TRBD2. The sample consisted of PBMCs. This chain's CDR3 is CASSLGAGVYNEQFF. The CDR3 DNA reads as TGTGCCAGCAGCTTAGGGGCGGGAGTTTACAATGAGCAGTTCTTC.